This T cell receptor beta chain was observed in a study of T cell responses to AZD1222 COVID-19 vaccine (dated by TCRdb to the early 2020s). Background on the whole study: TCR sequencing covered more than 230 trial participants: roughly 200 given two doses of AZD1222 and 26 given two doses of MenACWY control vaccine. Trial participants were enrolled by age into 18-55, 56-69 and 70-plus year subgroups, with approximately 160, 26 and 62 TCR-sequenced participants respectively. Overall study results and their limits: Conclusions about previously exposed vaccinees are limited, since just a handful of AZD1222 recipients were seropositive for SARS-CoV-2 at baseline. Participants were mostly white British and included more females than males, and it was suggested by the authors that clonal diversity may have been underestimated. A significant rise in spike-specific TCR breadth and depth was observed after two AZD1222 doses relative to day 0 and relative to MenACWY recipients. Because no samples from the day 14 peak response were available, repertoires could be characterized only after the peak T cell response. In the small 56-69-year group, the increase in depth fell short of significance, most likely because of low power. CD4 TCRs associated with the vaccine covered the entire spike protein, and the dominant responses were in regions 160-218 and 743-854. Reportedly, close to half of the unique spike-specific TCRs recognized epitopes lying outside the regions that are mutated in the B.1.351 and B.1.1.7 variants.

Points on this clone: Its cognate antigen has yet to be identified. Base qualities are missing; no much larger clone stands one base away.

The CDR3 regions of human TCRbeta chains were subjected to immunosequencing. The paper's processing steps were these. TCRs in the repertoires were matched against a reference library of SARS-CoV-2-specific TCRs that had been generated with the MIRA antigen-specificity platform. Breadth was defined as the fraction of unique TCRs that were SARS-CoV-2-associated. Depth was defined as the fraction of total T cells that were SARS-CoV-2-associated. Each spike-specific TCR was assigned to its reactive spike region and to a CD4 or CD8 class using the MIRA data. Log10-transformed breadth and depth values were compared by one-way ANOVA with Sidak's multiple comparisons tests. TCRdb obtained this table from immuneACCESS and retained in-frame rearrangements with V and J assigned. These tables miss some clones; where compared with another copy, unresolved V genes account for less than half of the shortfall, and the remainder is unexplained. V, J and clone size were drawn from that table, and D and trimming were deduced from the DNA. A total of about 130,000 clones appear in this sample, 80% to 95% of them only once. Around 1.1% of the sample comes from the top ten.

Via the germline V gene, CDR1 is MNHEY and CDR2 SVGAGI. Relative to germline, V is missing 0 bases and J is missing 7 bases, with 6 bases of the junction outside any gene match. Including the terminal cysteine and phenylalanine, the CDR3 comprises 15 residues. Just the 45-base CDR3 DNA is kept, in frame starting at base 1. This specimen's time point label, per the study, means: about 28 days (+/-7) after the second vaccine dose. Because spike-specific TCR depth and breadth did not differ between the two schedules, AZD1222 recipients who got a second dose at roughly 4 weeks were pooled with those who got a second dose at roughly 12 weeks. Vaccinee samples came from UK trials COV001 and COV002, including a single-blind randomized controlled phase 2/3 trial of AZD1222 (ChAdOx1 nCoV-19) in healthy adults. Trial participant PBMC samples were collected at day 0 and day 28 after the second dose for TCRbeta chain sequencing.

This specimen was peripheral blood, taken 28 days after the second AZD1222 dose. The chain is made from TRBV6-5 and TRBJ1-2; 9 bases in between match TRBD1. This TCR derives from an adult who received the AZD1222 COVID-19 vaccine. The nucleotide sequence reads TGTGCCAGCAGTTACTCTGGGACAGGGTTGCGTGGCTACACCTTC. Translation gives CASSYSGTGLRGYTF.